The entry below describes one TCR beta chain. Its specificity is not known. Via MiXCR, TCRdb re-called the reads, giving one row per CDR3 protein. The sample has 110,000 to 150,000 distinct CDR3 sequences; about 31% are singletons. This record belongs to a study of T cell repertoires in cytomegalovirus infection. CDR3 length: 15 residues. The germline V gene encodes CDR1 MGHRA and CDR2 YSYEKL. The germline V and J ends were trimmed by 3 bases and 6 bases, with 15 bases remaining between them. This TCR derives from a human donor in good health (CMV status not recorded). Some clones in this sample may be carry-over from other donors' samples. The V gene is TRBV4-1, the J gene TRBJ2-1, with D unclear. The sequencing used CD8+ T cells from cultured PBMCs, collected from culture after CMV antigen stimulation. CDR3 region: CASSHLIAGSNEQFF. The CDR3 DNA is TGCGCCAGCAGCCACCTTATCGCAGGCAGCAATGAGCAGTTCTTC.